The subject of this entry is one TCR beta chain. As yet, its antigen is unknown. The sample belongs to a study of T cells in Graves' hyperthyroidism and ophthalmopathy. General observations from the study: With a median lead of around 6.7 months before onset, the model predicted ophthalmopathy. Most clonotypes expanded in thyroid above 0.001 were likewise present in blood.

TCR beta CDR3 sequences were amplified from RNA transcripts. Initially, a first-round RT-PCR of the TCR CDR3 employed the HTBI primer set. A single record per CDR3 protein comes from TCRdb applying MiXCR to the multiplex PCR reads. The sample holds 450,000 to 700,000 distinct CDR3 sequences, about 43% seen once. Diagnostic assessment was based on clinical symptoms, serum thyroxine and TRAb, thyroid ultrasound and orbital computed tomography. The CDR3 spans 15 residues. The V segment lost 10 bases and the J segment 2 bases; nucleotides outside the gene matches: 12. The sample taken for sequencing was peripheral blood or thyroid tissue (not recorded which). The TCR originated in an adult woman with Graves' disease, either hyperthyroidism or ophthalmopathy (not recorded which). V is TRBV12-3 or TRBV12-4 and J is TRBJ1-1; 8 positions agree with TRBD1. DNA of the CDR3: TGTGCCAACAAAGCCCTCGGACAGGGAAACACTGAAGCTTTCTTT. It translates to CANKALGQGNTEAFF.